These 24 T cell receptor beta chains share one sample of origin, sequenced in a study of regulatory T cells in long-lasting Graves disease (dated by TCRdb to the early 2020s). The sample's time point label is to be understood as: newly diagnosed GD, antithyroid drugs for less than 3 months. RNA was extracted from PBMCs in TRIzol for both TCR sequencing and RNA sequencing. The protocol used for the library was multiplex PCR. Sequencing relied on an Illumina HiSeq 4000. TCR beta libraries were built with iRepertoire HTBI primers and Arm-PCR amplification of CDR3 regions. The public reads were quality trimmed at Q25 with fastp and then assembled into clones with MiXCR by TCRdb, keeping productive beta chains. Every entry covers one CDR3 protein and lists the most common genes and DNA from its rows. The sample table records roughly 360,000 distinct CDR3 sequences; about 11% of these occur just once. Around 18% of the sample rests with the top ten.

The data were also submitted as part of a second study, on T cells in Graves' hyperthyroidism and ophthalmopathy.

The specimen comprised peripheral blood mononuclear cells (PBMCs), sampled at new diagnosis, from a patient treated with antithyroid drugs. These receptors were obtained from a woman between 18 and 29 years old with Graves disease. Donor details come from another sample of the same person, matched by shared clones.

In DNA, the CDR3 is TGCAGCTCTCCAGAGGGGGAGTATGGCTACACCTTC. Protein sequence: CSSPEGEYGYTF. This rearrangement joins TRBV29-1 to TRBJ1-2; possibly TRBD1 for D (6 bases). V lost 8 bases, J lost 5 bases, and 15 bases lay in between. CDR3 length: 12 amino acids. Germline V gives CDR1 SQVTM, CDR2 ANQGSEA.

This clonotype has just a few counts. The J gene is TRBJ2-1, the V gene TRBV29-1; D uncertain. Between the trimmed V and J ends, which lost 6 bases and 6 bases, there was a span of 15 bases. This CDR3 is 13 amino acids long. The germline CDR1 and CDR2 sequences are SQVTM and ANQGSEA. DNA for the CDR3: TGCAGCGTCGACCGGGCCTCACTCAATGAGCAGTTCTTC. The encoded protein is CSVDRASLNEQFF.

This clonotype turned up a few times. One junction end disagrees with the germline gene, perhaps due to a read error. The CDR3 region has the DNA TGCAGTGCTAGAGAAGTGACAGCGAACACTGTAGCTTTCTTT. The encoded protein is CSAREVTANTVAFF. The rearrangement links TRBV20-1 to TRBJ1-1; maybe TRBD1 (5 bases). The CDR3 totals 14 residues. Germline CDR1 reads DFQATT; CDR2 reads SNEGSKA (reference sequence).

This clonotype has a count of ten or more. The chain uses TRBV20-1 and TRBJ2-7, with 10 bases matching TRBD1. CDR1 is DFQATT, CDR2 SNEGSKA, per germline (reference sequence). The trim removed 5 bases at V and 3 bases at J, leaving 4 bases unmatched. CDR3 length equals 13 residues. CDR3: CSADRDRGYEQYF. The CDR3 region has the DNA TGCAGTGCTGATCGGGACAGGGGCTACGAGCAGTACTTC.

This clonotype appeared many times. V and J are TRBV2 and TRBJ2-1; 9 positions agree with TRBD2. CDR3 length equals 15 residues. Germline V gene lookup returns CDR1 SNHLY and CDR2 FYNNEI. Trimming cost V 7 bases and J 4 bases; bases outside gene matches: 8. The CDR3 loop reads CASKPGLALYNEQFF. CDR3 bases: TGTGCCAGCAAACCCGGACTAGCGCTTTACAATGAGCAGTTCTTC.

J is TRBJ2-7 and V is TRBV4-1, with 10 bases aligning to TRBD1. The junction had 9 bases not matched to a gene; V was cut back by 1 base and J by 6 bases. The CDR3 runs to 16 residues. Germline V gene data show CDR1 as MGHRA and CDR2 as YSYEKL. In DNA form, the CDR3 reads TGCGCCAGCAGCCAAGCGACAGGGGGCTTCGGTCGCGAGCAGTACTTC. The encoded protein is CASSQATGGFGREQYF.

This clonotype was observed at least ten times. The V call is TRBV12-3 or TRBV12-4, the J call TRBJ2-1; 9 bases are shared with TRBD1. Losses at the gene ends were 7 bases for V and 5 bases for J; bases not matched to a gene: 6. This CDR3 spans 14 amino acids. The CDR3 protein is CASNWGQGNNEQFF. The CDR3, as DNA: TGTGCCAGCAACTGGGGACAGGGAAACAATGAGCAGTTCTTC.

V gene TRBV9 combines with J gene TRBJ1-2; a weak D match, TRBD1 (6 bases). V was shortened by 6 bases and J by 8 bases, with 23 bases between the two germline ends. The CDR3 runs 15 residues. Per germline, CDR1 SGDLS and CDR2 YYNGEE. The CDR3 DNA is TGTGCCAGCAACTCCGGGACACTCCTCCGAATCGGCTACACCTTC. This codes for CASNSGTLLRIGYTF.

In this sample, this clonotype turned up a few times. This chain links TRBV10-3 with TRBJ1-2, with 10 bases matching TRBD1. From germline, CDR1 is ENHRY and CDR2 SYGVKD. V was clipped by 10 bases and J by 3 bases; unmatched bases: 11. The CDR3 has 15 residues. CDR3 in amino acids: CASGFGQGGYYGYTF. For the CDR3, the DNA is TGTGCCAGCGGCTTCGGACAGGGGGGATACTATGGCTACACCTTC.

This clonotype was counted many times. The rearrangement links TRBV6-1 to TRBJ1-3, with a tentative D call TRBD1 (5 bases). The CDR3 sequence is 18 residues long. The V and J ends lost 8 bases and 0 bases respectively, with 23 bases between them. The germline V gene has CDR1 MNHNS and CDR2 SASEGT. The CDR3 DNA reads as TGTGCCAGCGACACCAGAATGAACAGGCGATTCTCTGGAAACACCATATATTTT. Protein product: CASDTRMNRRFSGNTIYF.

The chain combines TRBV19 with TRBJ1-2; TRBD1 aligns across 8 bases. V shed 6 bases and J 3 bases; nucleotides not matched to a gene: 0. Germline V gene lookup returns CDR1 LNHDA and CDR2 SQIVND (reference sequence). The CDR3 loop spans 12 amino acids. CDR3 in DNA: TGTGCCAGTAGGACAGGGGACTATGGCTACACCTTC. Amino acids: CASRTGDYGYTF.

This clonotype was observed a handful of times. The chain combines TRBV6-9 with TRBJ2-3; D is undetermined. The CDR3 contains 14 residues. V was cut by 3 bases and J by 2 bases, with 9 bases left in between. Germline-derived CDR1 and CDR2 are MNHGY and SVAAGI. In nucleotides, the CDR3 is TGTGCCAGCAGTTACTCCGGCCTCACAGATACGCAGTATTTT. Protein product: CASSYSGLTDTQYF.

In its sample, this clonotype was seen many times. This chain connects TRBV20-1 to TRBJ2-3; TRBD2 matches 8 bases. The CDR3 runs to 14 residues. CDR1 is DFQATT and CDR2 is SNEGSKA in the germline V gene (reference sequence). The ends lost 5 bases at V and 9 bases at J; junction bases unmatched: 13. Here the CDR3 reads CSADDRKVAGTQYF. CDR3 DNA: TGCAGTGCTGATGACAGGAAGGTAGCGGGGACGCAGTATTTT.

This clonotype showed up just a few times. The gene calls are TRBV10-3 and TRBJ2-3, with D unresolved. The CDR3 covers 14 residues. Germline values: CDR1 ENHRY, CDR2 SYGVKD. V was clipped by 0 bases and J by 3 bases, with 7 bases between them. The chain's CDR3 is CAISESKGTDTQYF. In nucleotides, the CDR3 is TGTGCCATCAGTGAGTCGAAGGGAACAGATACGCAGTATTTT.

This clonotype appeared a few times. The chain's CDR3 is CSARDSGGIGNQPQHF. In DNA form, the CDR3 reads TGCAGTGCTAGAGATTCAGGGGGCATAGGCAATCAGCCCCAGCATTTT. The chain links TRBV20-1 to TRBJ1-5; 8 bases are a match to TRBD1. The CDR3 has 16 amino acids. Looked up from germline, CDR1 is DFQATT and CDR2 is SNEGSKA (reference sequence). V was pared by 0 bases and J by 2 bases, with 6 bases of the junction left unmatched.

This rearrangement joins TRBV2 to TRBJ2-1, with TRBD1 as a possible D gene (6 bases). Trimming pared 5 bases from V and 6 bases from J, leaving 11 bases between. Germline loops: CDR1 SNHLY, CDR2 FYNNEI. The CDR3 has 13 residues. The CDR3: CASSWTACNEQFF. The CDR3 DNA sequence: TGTGCCAGCAGTTGGACAGCCTGCAATGAGCAGTTCTTC. Full variable domain (remainder filled in from reference TRBV2 and TRBJ2-1): EPEVTQTPSHQVTQMGQEVILRCVPISNHLYFYWYRQILGQKVEFLVSFYNNEISEKSEIFDDQFSVERPDGSNFTLKIRSTKLEDSAMYFCASSWTACNEQFFGPGTRLTVL.

This clonotype was counted ten times or more. V and J are TRBV9 and TRBJ1-1; D possibly corresponds to TRBD1 (5 bases). Germline V lookup: CDR1 SGDLS, CDR2 YYNGEE. The CDR3 runs 17 residues. V gave up 3 bases and J gave up 3 bases, with 21 bases separating them. The CDR3 nucleotides are TGTGCCAGCAGCGGCCATAGGGCAGGGAAGGGGTACACTGAAGCTTTCTTT. Its translation: CASSGHRAGKGYTEAFF.

This clonotype was counted ten times or more. The chain has TRBV14 and TRBJ2-2; possibly TRBD2 for D (6 bases). The germline gives CDR1 SGHDN, CDR2 FVKESK. V dropped 0 bases and J dropped 4 bases, with 15 bases sitting between them. The CDR3 contains 17 residues. CDR3 in DNA: TGTGCCAGCAGCCAAGAAGTACGGAGGGACGGCACCGGGGAGCTGTTTTTT. Amino acid sequence: CASSQEVRRDGTGELFF.

This clonotype was seen ten or more times. The rearrangement joins TRBV6-5 to TRBJ1-5, with D unclear. The CDR3 totals 14 residues. The germline V gene encodes CDR1 MNHEY and CDR2 SVGAGI. The V and J ends lost 2 bases and 0 bases respectively, with 5 bases between them. The chain's CDR3 is CASSYGYSNQPQHF. CDR3 DNA: TGTGCCAGCAGTTACGGGTATAGCAATCAGCCCCAGCATTTT.

Many counts were recorded for this clonotype. The V call is TRBV7-2, the J call TRBJ2-2; D not resolved. The CDR3 runs 14 residues. V was pared by 1 base and J by 9 bases, with 12 bases between. In germline, CDR1 is SGHTA, CDR2 FQGNSA. The CDR3 DNA is TGTGCCAGCAGCTTAGTTCAGGCGGCTAGGGAGCTGTTTTTT. Translating it yields CASSLVQAARELFF.

This clonotype was counted ten times or more. The chain carries TRBV7-2 and TRBJ1-3; no clear D. CDR1 is SGHTA and CDR2 is FQGNSA in the germline V gene. The CDR3 loop spans 16 amino acids. Trimming cost V 4 bases and J 0 bases, with 13 bases left between them. Here the CDR3 reads CASSSSPNYSGNTIYF. The CDR3 coding sequence is TGTGCCAGCAGCTCCTCCCCCAATTACTCTGGAAACACCATATATTTT.

The sample holds a few counts of this clonotype. This rearrangement joins TRBV20-1 to TRBJ2-7; 8 nucleotides agree with TRBD2. CDR1 is DFQATT and CDR2 is SNEGSKA in the germline V gene (reference sequence). The CDR3 covers 13 residues. Trimming removed 3 bases from V and 6 bases from J; junction bases left unmatched: 7. This CDR3 is CSAREREPSEQYF. In nucleotides, the CDR3 is TGCAGTGCTAGGGAGCGGGAGCCCAGCGAGCAGTACTTC.

The sample holds a few counts of this clonotype. The rearrangement uses TRBV19 and TRBJ1-1; D gene unclear. Germline values: CDR1 LNHDA, CDR2 SQIVND (reference sequence). The V end was cut by 4 bases, the J end by 6 bases, with 12 bases between. The length of the CDR3 is 13 residues. Written as DNA, the CDR3 is TGTGCCAGTAGTACCACCCGACATGCTGAAGCTTTCTTT. The encoded protein is CASSTTRHAEAFF.

This clonotype was observed many times. The chain couples TRBV6-1 to TRBJ2-3; 7 bases are shared with TRBD2. V dropped 7 bases and J dropped 5; count of bases not matched to a gene: 9. Per germline, CDR1 MNHNS and CDR2 SASEGT. CDR3 length: 14 residues. The CDR3 nucleotides read TGTGCCAGCAAGCTCGGGGGGTGGATAGATACGCAGTATTTT. Protein sequence: CASKLGGWIDTQYF.